The rows below give T cell receptor beta chains drawn from one sample of a study of regulatory T cells in long-lasting Graves disease. TCRdb independently ran MiXCR on the multiplex PCR reads; one entry per CDR3 protein. In the table there are 550,000 to 700,000 distinct CDR3 sequences, about 16% of which are singletons. This sample also appeared in a second study, on T cells in Graves' hyperthyroidism and ophthalmopathy.

This specimen was peripheral blood mononuclear cells (PBMCs), taken at new diagnosis, from a patient treated with antithyroid drugs. The receptors shown here come from a young man with Graves disease. CDR3s include the opening cysteine and the closing phenylalanine or tryptophan. Each record gives: J gene, clone size, V gene, D gene, CDR3 protein, CDR3 DNA. The D gene is left open where the match is weak. Not all rows give a size; the values are once, few, many and, for expanded clones, a class.

J gene: TRBJ1-1
clone size: few
V gene: TRBV30
D gene: -
CDR3 protein: CAWVAASAEAFF
CDR3 DNA: TGTGCCTGGGTGGCAGCCAGTGCGGAAGCTTTCTTT

J gene: TRBJ1-2
clone size: many
V gene: TRBV6-1
D gene: TRBD1
CDR3 protein: CASSEASGDSGYGYTF
CDR3 DNA: TGTGCCAGCAGTGAAGCTAGTGGGGACAGCGGCTATGGCTACACCTTC

J gene: TRBJ1-6
clone size: -
V gene: TRBV9
D gene: -
CDR3 protein: CASSVEENNSPLHF
CDR3 DNA: TGTGCCAGCAGCGTCGAGGAGAATAATTCACCCCTCCACTTT

J gene: TRBJ2-7
clone size: -
V gene: TRBV13
D gene: -
CDR3 protein: CASSLEGEAYEQYF
CDR3 DNA: TGTGCCAGCAGCTTAGAGGGCGAAGCCTACGAGCAGTACTTC

J gene: TRBJ1-6
clone size: few
V gene: TRBV20-1
D gene: TRBD1
CDR3 protein: CSARASGTGAYNSPLHF
CDR3 DNA: TGCAGTGCTAGAGCGTCCGGGACAGGGGCCTATAATTCACCCCTCCACTTT

J gene: TRBJ2-5
clone size: -
V gene: TRBV18
D gene: TRBD1
CDR3 protein: CASSPPGTGSKGETQYF
CDR3 DNA: TGTGCCAGCTCACCTCCCGGGACAGGGAGTAAGGGAGAGACCCAGTACTTC

J gene: TRBJ2-2
clone size: -
V gene: TRBV9
D gene: -
CDR3 protein: CASSVEARLGELFF
CDR3 DNA: TGTGCCAGCAGCGTAGAGGCGAGACTCGGGGAGCTGTTTTTT

J gene: TRBJ1-5
clone size: -
V gene: TRBV5-1
D gene: -
CDR3 protein: CASSFLGGNQPQHF
CDR3 DNA: TGCGCCAGCAGCTTCTTAGGGGGCAATCAGCCCCAGCATTTT

J gene: TRBJ2-5
clone size: few
V gene: TRBV7-6
D gene: TRBD2
CDR3 protein: CASSPQLAEETQYF
CDR3 DNA: TGTGCCAGCAGCCCGCAGCTAGCGGAAGAGACCCAGTACTTC

J gene: TRBJ2-3
clone size: many
V gene: TRBV27
D gene: TRBD2
CDR3 protein: CASSPPSGVKSTDTQYF
CDR3 DNA: TGTGCCAGCAGTCCCCCTAGCGGGGTGAAAAGCACAGATACGCAGTATTTT

J gene: TRBJ2-7
clone size: -
V gene: TRBV7-9
D gene: -
CDR3 protein: CASSQPGDEQYF
CDR3 DNA: TGCGCCAGCAGCCAGCCGGGAGACGAGCAGTACTTC

J gene: TRBJ2-3
clone size: -
V gene: TRBV6-4
D gene: -
CDR3 protein: CASSEDRPSTDTQYF
CDR3 DNA: TGTGCCAGCAGTGAAGACAGGCCAAGCACAGATACGCAGTATTTT

J gene: TRBJ2-1
clone size: few
V gene: TRBV2
D gene: -
CDR3 protein: CASLKINEQFF
CDR3 DNA: TGTGCCAGTCTGAAAATCAATGAGCAGTTCTTC

J gene: TRBJ2-2
clone size: -
V gene: TRBV7-7
D gene: -
CDR3 protein: CASSANRVTGELFF
CDR3 DNA: TGTGCTAGCAGCGCGAACAGGGTCACCGGGGAGCTGTTTTTT

J gene: TRBJ1-5
clone size: many
V gene: TRBV6-1
D gene: TRBD1
CDR3 protein: CASRSRDSHQPQHF
CDR3 DNA: TGTGCCAGCAGATCACGGGACAGCCATCAGCCCCAGCATTTT

J gene: TRBJ2-3
clone size: -
V gene: TRBV7-9
D gene: -
CDR3 protein: CASSLSGQRLVLAQYF
CDR3 DNA: TGTGCCAGCAGCTTGAGTGGCCAGCGACTAGTTTTAGCGCAGTATTTT

J gene: TRBJ2-1
clone size: many
V gene: TRBV20-1
D gene: TRBD1
CDR3 protein: CSARTQGAVYNEQFF
CDR3 DNA: TGCAGTGCTAGAACCCAGGGGGCTGTCTACAATGAGCAGTTCTTC

J gene: TRBJ2-1
clone size: few
V gene: TRBV2
D gene: -
CDR3 protein: CASSIEVVQFF
CDR3 DNA: TGTGCCAGCAGTATCGAGGTGGTGCAGTTCTTC